These 27 T cell receptor beta chains came from one sample sequenced in a study of cytomegalovirus exposure and HLA in healthy donors. PCR primers comprised 60 Vbeta and 13 Jbeta primers. Sequenced by immunoSEQ multiplex PCR; TCRdb stores in-frame clones only, minus some. The sample holds some 190,000 clones; 8.5% to 10% are singletons and the top ten take about 1.2%. The sequenced material came from PBMCs. These receptors originate from a woman between 25 and 40 years old in good health and CMV-seropositive.

CDR3 amino acids: CSARDYNGQYF. The CDR3 bases are TGCAGTGCTAGGGACTACAATGGGCAGTACTTC. The chain carries TRBV20-1 and TRBJ2-7, with D possibly matching TRBD2 (6 bases). The germline gives CDR1 DFQATT, CDR2 SNEGSKA (reference sequence). This CDR3 is built from 11 residues. V gave up 3 bases and J gave up 9 bases, with 12 bases separating them.

This clone was counted between two and nine times. CDR3 protein: CASSSVGGNTEAFF. CDR3 nucleotide sequence: TGTGCCAGCAGCTCCGTGGGGGGAAACACTGAAGCTTTCTTT. The V and J genes are TRBV14 and TRBJ1-1, with D tentatively TRBD1 (5 bases). The CDR3 is 14 residues long. Trimming pared 5 bases from V and 2 bases from J, leaving 12 bases between. Germline-derived CDR1 and CDR2 are SGHDN and FVKESK.

V usage is TRBV29-1 and J usage is TRBJ1-1, with D possibly being TRBD1 (5 bases). CDR1 SQVTM and CDR2 ANQGSEA come from the germline V gene. The CDR3 has 12 residues. Trimming stripped 3 bases from V and 5 bases from J, with 10 bases between. DNA for the CDR3: TGCAGCGTTGACGGCGGGGGTACTGAAGCTTTCTTT. This sequence encodes CSVDGGGTEAFF.

The chain recombines TRBV4-1 with TRBJ1-2; D is perhaps TRBD1 (6 bases). Trimming stripped 3 bases from V and 4 bases from J, with 24 bases between. CDR1 is MGHRA, CDR2 YSYEKL, per germline. The CDR3 consists of 18 residues. The CDR3 here is CASSHHPQGSLQSYGYTF. CDR3 coding DNA: TGCGCCAGCAGCCATCACCCCCAGGGGTCCTTACAGAGCTATGGCTACACCTTC.

As concerns this clone: This CDR3 is also generated by other DNA sequences in the sample. The J gene is TRBJ1-1, the V gene TRBV18; 8 bases are a match to TRBD1. The CDR3 covers 17 residues. CDR1 is KGHSH, CDR2 LQKENI, per germline. V was clipped by 3 bases and J by 1 base; unmatched bases: 10. CDR3 DNA: TGTGCCAGCTCACCCAGACAGGGGTTCCCCCCGAACACTGAAGCTTTCTTT. This encodes CASSPRQGFPPNTEAFF.

This clone showed up just a few times. The chain joins TRBV15 to TRBJ2-3; TRBD2 is a possible D gene (5 bases). V was clipped by 1 base and J by 0 bases, with 8 bases between them. Per germline, CDR1 LNHNV and CDR2 YYDKDF (reference sequence). The CDR3 is 15 amino acids. The chain's CDR3 is CATSRGRVSTDTQYF. For the CDR3, the DNA is TGTGCCACCAGCAGAGGGCGGGTAAGCACAGATACGCAGTATTTT.

This clone was counted between two and nine times. V usage is TRBV10-2 and J usage is TRBJ1-5, with D maybe TRBD1 (5 bases). The CDR3 extends over 16 amino acids. Trimming removed 4 bases at V and 8 bases at J, with 21 bases between. CDR1 and CDR2 (germline): WSHSY, SAAADI. Here the CDR3 reads CASSGSQIGVTEPQHF. The CDR3 nucleotides are TGCGCCAGCAGTGGTTCCCAGATAGGGGTTACGGAGCCCCAGCATTTT.

V and J are TRBV25-1 and TRBJ2-3; D perhaps matches TRBD2 (6 bases). The ends were cut back, 4 bases at V and 8 bases at J, with 13 bases in the middle. The CDR3 is 13 residues long. Germline CDR1 reads MGHDK; CDR2 reads SYGVNS. The CDR3 region is CASSVPQEGTQYF. DNA for the CDR3: TGTGCCAGCAGTGTCCCACAGGAGGGTACGCAGTATTTT.

This clone was counted only a few times. The V gene is TRBV19, the J gene TRBJ2-3; 8 positions agree with TRBD2. CDR3 length: 16 amino acids. The V gene's germline CDR1 is LNHDA and CDR2 SQIVND (reference sequence). V lost 7 bases and J lost 0; bases outside the gene matches: 9. The CDR3 region has the DNA TGTGCCAGTACCGCGGCGGGGGGCGGAAGCACAGATACGCAGTATTTT. Translation: CASTAAGGGSTDTQYF.

This clone has only a few counts. This chain joins TRBV7-8 and TRBJ1-1; 11 bases line up with TRBD1. V lost 6 bases, J lost 10 bases, and 7 bases stayed unmatched. CDR1 and CDR2 (germline): SGHVS, FQNEAQ. The CDR3 has 13 residues. The CDR3, as DNA: TGTGCCAGCAGTTTGGACAGGGGGCAGGGAGCTTTCTTT. Translation gives CASSLDRGQGAFF.

The CDR3 here is CASSLTGANEQYF. Written as DNA, the CDR3 is TGTGCCAGCAGCTTAACAGGGGCTAACGAGCAGTACTTC. The chain joins TRBV11-1 to TRBJ2-7; 7 nucleotides agree with TRBD1. This CDR3 comprises 13 residues. Germline CDR1 and CDR2: SGHAT and FQDESV (reference sequence). Losses at the gene ends were 2 bases for V and 5 bases for J; bases not matched to a gene: 3.

The V gene is TRBV5-1, the J gene TRBJ1-2; possibly TRBD1 for D (6 bases). The CDR3 covers 15 residues. From germline, CDR1 is SGHRS and CDR2 YFSETQ. V lost 0 bases and J lost 5, with 14 bases in between. The CDR3 nucleotides are TGCGCCAGCAGCTTGGCCGGGGGGCAAGGATATGGCTACACCTTC. It specifies CASSLAGGQGYGYTF.

CDR3: CASSVASQGYTEAFF. The DNA for the CDR3 is TGTGCCAGCAGCGTAGCATCGCAGGGCTATACTGAAGCTTTCTTT. This chain joins TRBV9 and TRBJ1-1, with D maybe TRBD1 (5 bases). The CDR3 loop spans 15 amino acids. The germline gives CDR1 SGDLS, CDR2 YYNGEE. V was shortened by 0 bases and J by 5 bases, with 14 bases between the two germline ends.

This clone came up a few times. The chain uses TRBV5-1 and TRBJ2-3; 8 bases agree with TRBD1. With 4 bases clipped from V and 2 bases from J, the junction kept 3 bases outside the gene matches. This CDR3 comprises 14 residues. Germline values: CDR1 SGHRS, CDR2 YFSETQ. The CDR3, as DNA: TGCGCCAGCAGCGAGGGACAGGTCACAGATACGCAGTATTTT. It codes for CASSEGQVTDTQYF.

This clone has a handful of counts. Other nucleotide sequences from this sample produce the same CDR3. This chain links TRBV19 with TRBJ2-1; TRBD2 is a possible D gene (5 bases). Germline loops: CDR1 LNHDA, CDR2 SQIVND (reference sequence). This CDR3 has 12 amino acids. Between the trimmed V and J ends, which lost 4 bases and 4 bases, there was a span of 5 bases. The CDR3 sequence: CASSSGYNEQFF. CDR3 DNA: TGTGCCAGTAGTAGCGGGTACAATGAGCAGTTCTTC.

This clone was counted only a few times. The chain links TRBV5-1 to TRBJ1-5; D call uncertain. V was cut by 5 bases and J by 6 bases, with 18 bases left in between. The CDR3 totals 15 residues. Germline-derived CDR1 and CDR2 are SGHRS and YFSETQ. The CDR3 nucleotides are TGCGCCAGCAGTTTCCTCGGGGAGGTCGGTCAGCCCCAGCATTTT. Its protein product is CASSFLGEVGQPQHF.

The V gene is TRBV27, the J gene TRBJ1-5; possibly TRBD1 for D (5 bases). Germline V gene lookup returns CDR1 MNHEY and CDR2 SMNVEV (reference sequence). With 2 bases removed from V and 7 bases from J, the gap between germline ends came to 15 bases. This CDR3 contains 15 residues. Written as DNA, the CDR3 is TGTGCCAGCAGTTTAGGGGGGATTGGCGGCCAGCCCCAGCATTTT. Translated, it gives CASSLGGIGGQPQHF.

This clone was seen only a few times. This chain connects TRBV7-2 to TRBJ1-2; no definite D call. CDR3 length: 12 amino acids. From germline, CDR1 is SGHTA and CDR2 FQGNSA. Trimming removed 1 base at V and 7 bases at J, with 7 bases between. Here the CDR3 DNA reads TGTGCCAGCAGCTTAGGGAGTCTTGGCTACACCTTC. The encoded protein is CASSLGSLGYTF. Based on the CDR3 plus reference TRBV7-2 and TRBJ1-2, the full variable domain is GAGVSQSPSNKVTEKGKDVELRCDPISGHTALYWYRQSLGQGLEFLIYFQGNSAPDKSGLPSDRFSAERTGGSVSTLTIQRTQQEDSAVYLCASSLGSLGYTFGSGTRLTVV.

This chain links TRBV11-3 with TRBJ2-7; 7 bases agree with TRBD1. The CDR3 runs 18 residues. After removal of 0 bases from V and 2 bases from J, the junction contained 13 bases not matched to a gene. The germline gives CDR1 SGHNT, CDR2 YENEEA. CDR3 sequence (DNA): TGTGCCAGCAGCTTAGACTCCTCTACAGGGGTAGAGACCTACGAGCAGTACTTC. This codes for CASSLDSSTGVETYEQYF.

This CDR3 is CASSPSLGRLQETQFF. The CDR3 nucleotides are TGTGCCAGCAGCCCCTCGCTGGGGAGGTTGCAAGAGACCCAGTTCTTC. The chain uses TRBV7-9 and TRBJ2-1, with a possible D match to TRBD2 (6 bases). The CDR3 runs to 16 residues. Trimming left V 5 bases short and J 13 bases short, with 27 bases between. Germline values: CDR1 SEHNR, CDR2 FQNEAQ (reference sequence).

This clone showed up just a few times. The rearrangement joins TRBV5-1 to TRBJ1-1, with TRBD1 identical over 8 bases. The V segment lost 0 bases and the J segment 4 bases; nucleotides outside the gene matches: 5. The CDR3 contains 15 residues. Germline lookup yields CDR1 SGHRS and CDR2 YFSETQ. CDR3 bases: TGCGCCAGCAGCTTGGCTCAGGGGGCCGGCACTGAAGCTTTCTTT. It codes for CASSLAQGAGTEAFF.

The gene calls are TRBV2 and TRBJ2-7; TRBD2 agrees at 13 bases. V gave up 2 bases and J gave up 8 bases; unmatched junction bases: 3. There are 14 residues in the CDR3. The germline V gene has CDR1 SNHLY and CDR2 FYNNEI. The CDR3: CASSERTSGSKQYF. For the CDR3, the DNA is TGTGCCAGCAGTGAAAGGACTAGCGGGAGTAAGCAGTACTTC.

This clone occurred a few times. The chain links TRBV6-1 to TRBJ2-7; D is uncertain. The CDR3 has 12 amino acids. CDR1 and CDR2 from the germline V gene are MNHNS and SASEGT. V was cut by 7 bases and J by 2 bases, with 9 bases left in between. CDR3 DNA: TGTGCCAGCACCGGGTCTACCTACGAGCAGTACTTC. Translation gives CASTGSTYEQYF.

The chain carries TRBV25-1 and TRBJ2-5; 8 nucleotides align to TRBD1. This CDR3 spans 15 amino acids. Germline-derived CDR1 and CDR2 are MGHDK and SYGVNS. V gave up 4 bases and J gave up 1 base; unmatched junction bases: 5. CDR3 sequence: CASSGKDRAQETQYF. The CDR3 DNA follows: TGTGCCAGCAGTGGAAAGGACAGGGCCCAAGAGACCCAGTACTTC.

The V and J genes are TRBV28 and TRBJ2-5, with TRBD2 identical over 12 bases. This CDR3 is 16 amino acids long. Germline V gives CDR1 MDHEN, CDR2 SYDVKM. V lost 2 bases, J lost 3 bases, and 4 bases stayed unmatched. The CDR3 loop reads CASSLLAGGVKETQYF. The DNA of the CDR3 is TGTGCCAGCAGTTTACTAGCGGGAGGGGTAAAAGAGACCCAGTACTTC.

CDR3 loop: CASSVGVGHTEAFF. The DNA for the CDR3 is TGTGCCAGCAGCGTAGGGGTGGGGCACACTGAAGCTTTCTTT. The chain combines TRBV9 with TRBJ1-1, with D possibly TRBD1 on 5 matching bases. Trimming removed 0 bases at V and 3 bases at J, with 9 bases between. This CDR3 has 14 residues. The germline V gene has CDR1 SGDLS and CDR2 YYNGEE.

The chain uses TRBV29-1 and TRBJ2-1; 8 nucleotides match TRBD2. CDR3 length: 14 residues. Germline CDR1 and CDR2: SQVTM and ANQGSEA. The V segment lost 4 bases and the J segment 6 bases; nucleotides outside the gene matches: 8. This chain's CDR3 is CSVVPAGVFNEQFF. The CDR3 DNA reads TGCAGCGTTGTACCAGCGGGAGTTTTCAATGAGCAGTTCTTC.